Below are 22 T cell receptor beta chains sequenced from a single sample in a study of blood T cell repertoires in COVID-19. Generated by immunoSEQ multiplex PCR, the TCRdb table keeps only in-frame clones and is missing some. This sample has about 180,000 clones, with roughly 89% found just once. Specimen: PBMCs or T cells enriched from blood (not recorded which). These receptors were obtained from a woman between 40 and 55 years old with acute COVID-19.

CDR3 loop: CASFHRGGYTEAFF. The CDR3 DNA is TGTGCCAGTTTCCACAGGGGGGGATATACTGAAGCTTTCTTT. This rearrangement joins TRBV18 to TRBJ1-1, with 8 bases lining up with TRBD1. The V gene's germline CDR1 is KGHSH and CDR2 LQKENI. The CDR3 spans 14 residues. The ends lost 9 bases at V and 5 bases at J; junction bases unmatched: 11. Based on the CDR3 plus reference TRBV18 and TRBJ1-1, the full variable domain is NAGVMQNPRHLVRRRGQEARLRCSPMKGHSHVYWYRQLPEEGLKFMVYLQKENIIDESGMPKERFSAEFPKEGPSILRIQQVVRGDSAAYFCASFHRGGYTEAFFGQGTRLTVV.

The chain employs TRBV5-6 and TRBJ1-1; TRBD1 matches 10 bases. This CDR3 spans 17 amino acids. The junction had 10 bases not matched to a gene; V was cut back by 2 bases and J by 3 bases. The germline V gene has CDR1 SGHDT and CDR2 YYEEEE. The CDR3: CASSFDRGRIPDTEAFF. DNA of the CDR3: TGTGCCAGCAGCTTTGACAGGGGGCGAATACCGGACACTGAAGCTTTCTTT. Based on the CDR3 plus reference TRBV5-6 and TRBJ1-1, the full variable domain is DAGVTQSPTHLIKTRGQQVTLRCSPKSGHDTVSWYQQALGQGPQFIFQYYEEEERQRGNFPDRFSGHQFPNYSSELNVNALLLGDSALYLCASSFDRGRIPDTEAFFGQGTRLTVV.

V is TRBV5-5 and J is TRBJ1-1; TRBD1 matches 9 bases. V gave up 4 bases and J gave up 3 bases; unmatched junction bases: 13. Per the germline V gene, CDR1 is SGHKS and CDR2 is YYEKEE (reference sequence). The CDR3 totals 17 residues. DNA for the CDR3: TGTGCCAGCAGCCTCATTGGTACAGGGGGCCCATACACTGAAGCTTTCTTT. It specifies CASSLIGTGGPYTEAFF.

This chain uses TRBV5-6 with TRBJ2-2; TRBD1 might be the D (5 bases). V gave up 4 bases and J gave up 5 bases, with 9 bases separating them. The germline V gene encodes CDR1 SGHDT and CDR2 YYEEEE. CDR3 length: 13 amino acids. CDR3 sequence reads: CASSPRVTGELFF. The CDR3 DNA follows: TGTGCCAGCAGCCCCAGGGTTACCGGGGAGCTGTTTTTT.

The CDR3 loop is CASSQEKQGIGRPDTQYF. In DNA form, the CDR3 reads TGTGCCAGCAGCCAAGAGAAACAGGGCATTGGTAGGCCAGATACGCAGTATTTT. The gene calls are TRBV3-1 (or the pseudogene TRBV3-2) and TRBJ2-3, with D perhaps TRBD1 (6 bases). V lost 0 bases and J lost 4, with 20 bases in between. This CDR3 contains 18 residues. Germline loops: CDR1 LGHDT, CDR2 YNNKEL (reference sequence).

The rearrangement uses TRBV10-3 and TRBJ2-3; the match to TRBD1 covers 7 bases. The CDR3 sequence is 14 residues long. Germline V gene lookup returns CDR1 ENHRY and CDR2 SYGVKD. V gave up 7 bases and J gave up 4 bases; unmatched junction bases: 8. For the CDR3, the DNA is TGTGCCATCACCGCAGGGGGTCGGTCAGATACGCAGTATTTT. Translating gives CAITAGGRSDTQYF.

The DNA of the CDR3 is TGTGCCAGTAGTATCCCCCTGAGGTCCGGCAATCAGCCCCAGCATTTT. Protein product: CASSIPLRSGNQPQHF. The V and J genes are TRBV19 and TRBJ1-5; no clear D gene. With 3 bases removed from V and 2 bases from J, the gap between germline ends came to 14 bases. The CDR3 spans 16 residues. CDR1 is LNHDA and CDR2 is SQIVND in the germline V gene (reference sequence).

This chain connects TRBV28 to TRBJ1-6; tentative D call: TRBD1 (5 bases). This CDR3 comprises 15 residues. CDR1 is MDHEN and CDR2 is SYDVKM in the germline V gene. V lost 3 bases and J 10 bases, leaving 16 bases between the germline ends. CDR3: CASSLSPRGNSPLHF. The CDR3 nucleotides are TGTGCCAGCAGTTTGTCCCCCCGGGGGAACTCACCCCTCCACTTT.

This clone was counted a single time. This chain connects TRBV10-2 to TRBJ2-3; D call uncertain. V gave up 7 bases and J gave up 2 bases, with 13 bases separating them. In germline, CDR1 is WSHSY, CDR2 SAAADI. This CDR3 contains 14 residues. This CDR3 is CASTHSSSTDTQYF. The CDR3 DNA is TGCGCCAGCACCCACAGCAGTTCCACAGATACGCAGTATTTT.

This chain links TRBV7-9 with TRBJ2-5, with D perhaps matching TRBD2 (6 bases). V was trimmed by 1 base and J by 1 base, leaving 16 bases between them. The CDR3 is made up of 17 amino acids. The V gene's germline CDR1 is SEHNR and CDR2 FQNEAQ (reference sequence). The CDR3 sequence is CASSLGRGSELQETQYF. CDR3 coding DNA: TGTGCCAGCAGCTTAGGACGGGGGTCAGAACTCCAAGAGACCCAGTACTTC.

V usage is TRBV6-5 and J usage is TRBJ2-1, with 9 bases aligning to TRBD1. V trimming: 6 bases; J trimming: 3 bases; junction bases outside the gene matches: 3. Germline V gene lookup returns CDR1 MNHEY and CDR2 SVGAGI. The CDR3 is 14 amino acids. CDR3 region: CASSRDRDYNEQFF. CDR3 nucleotides: TGTGCCAGCAGCCGGGACAGGGACTACAATGAGCAGTTCTTC.

The chain couples TRBV5-1 to TRBJ2-5, with D unresolved. CDR1 is SGHRS, CDR2 YFSETQ, per germline. V lost 5 bases and J 2 bases, leaving 16 bases between the germline ends. The CDR3 consists of 15 residues. The CDR3 loop reads CASRLQQSPQETQYF. CDR3 in DNA: TGCGCCAGCAGACTCCAACAGAGTCCTCAAGAGACCCAGTACTTC.

The gene calls are TRBV4-3 and TRBJ2-7, with 9 bases matching TRBD1. Germline trimming cut 4 bases from V and 2 bases from J; bases unmatched to any gene: 3. The germline gives CDR1 LGHNA, CDR2 YSLEER. This CDR3 spans 14 amino acids. The CDR3 DNA follows: TGCGCCAGCAGCCTTCGGACAGGGGCCTACGAGCAGTACTTC. It yields the protein CASSLRTGAYEQYF.

A single count supports this clone. This chain joins TRBV14 and TRBJ2-5; 7 bases match TRBD2. The V segment lost 4 bases and the J segment 3 bases; nucleotides outside the gene matches: 5. This CDR3 is 14 amino acids long. From germline, CDR1 is SGHDN and CDR2 FVKESK. The CDR3 is CASSLVRGEETQYF. The CDR3, as DNA: TGTGCCAGCAGCCTGGTCCGGGGGGAAGAGACCCAGTACTTC.

V gene TRBV5-4 combines with J gene TRBJ1-6; no clear D gene. Germline CDR1 and CDR2: SGHNT and YYREEE (reference sequence). The CDR3 runs 15 residues. V lost 4 bases, J lost 0 bases, and 8 bases lay in between. The CDR3 DNA follows: TGTGCCAGCAGCCTATCGAGCTCCTATAATTCACCCCTCCACTTT. The encoded protein is CASSLSSSYNSPLHF.

Of note for this clone: Distinct nucleotide sequences in the sample also encode this CDR3. This chain connects TRBV18 to TRBJ1-5; D may be TRBD1 (5 bases). Germline CDR1 KGHSH, CDR2 LQKENI. This CDR3 has 13 residues. Trimming stripped 5 bases from V and 6 bases from J, with 11 bases between. The DNA of the CDR3 is TGTGCCAGCTCAGGGGGAGGGAGTCAGCCCCAGCATTTT. Translating gives CASSGGGSQPQHF.

This clone was detected only once. The rearrangement joins TRBV10-3 to TRBJ1-2; D may be TRBD1 (5 bases). Trimming left V 2 bases short and J 2 bases short, with 6 bases between. Germline loops: CDR1 ENHRY, CDR2 SYGVKD. This CDR3 has 13 amino acids. The CDR3 protein is CAISERGNYGYTF. CDR3 in DNA: TGTGCCATCAGTGAGCGGGGGAACTATGGCTACACCTTC.

The V and J genes are TRBV29-1 and TRBJ1-1; D gene uncertain. Germline CDR1 and CDR2: SQVTM and ANQGSEA. V lost 0 bases and J lost 0, with 8 bases in between. The length of the CDR3 is 14 residues. CDR3: CSVEDLFLNTEAFF. The CDR3 nucleotides are TGCAGCGTTGAAGATCTGTTCCTGAACACTGAAGCTTTCTTT.

This sequence joins TRBV3-1 (or the pseudogene TRBV3-2) and TRBJ1-1; 7 bases fit TRBD1. V shed 4 bases, J shed 6 bases, and the junction held 11 bases outside the gene matches. The CDR3 extends over 15 amino acids. The germline V gene encodes CDR1 LGHDT and CDR2 YNNKEL (reference sequence). In nucleotides, the CDR3 is TGTGCCAGCAGCCCGATGGGCAGGGGGGACCCTGAAGCTTTCTTT. Translating gives CASSPMGRGDPEAFF.

This clone was seen only once. The chain uses TRBV13 and TRBJ2-2, with a possible D match to TRBD2 (6 bases). Germline CDR1 reads PRHDT; CDR2 reads FYEKMQ (reference sequence). Trimming cost V 5 bases and J 6 bases, with 19 bases left between them. The CDR3 runs to 16 residues. CDR3 DNA: TGTGCCAGCAGCAGCGGGCCCTCCCCGGGACCCGGGGAGCTGTTTTTT. This codes for CASSSGPSPGPGELFF.

V usage is TRBV3-1 (or the pseudogene TRBV3-2) and J usage is TRBJ2-6; a weak D match, TRBD1 (5 bases). Per the germline V gene, CDR1 is LGHDT and CDR2 is YNNKEL (reference sequence). V was trimmed by 2 bases and J by 0 bases, leaving 17 bases between them. The CDR3 sequence is 19 residues long. The CDR3 spells CASSQRPGIIFSGANVLTF. CDR3 in DNA: TGTGCCAGCAGCCAACGACCAGGGATCATCTTCTCTGGGGCCAACGTCCTGACTTTC.

Regarding this clone: Additional DNA sequences in this sample encode the identical CDR3. The genes are TRBV7-8 and TRBJ1-5; the D gene is possibly TRBD1 (5 bases). Germline-derived CDR1 and CDR2 are SGHVS and FQNEAQ. The CDR3 length is 15 residues. The germline V and J ends were trimmed by 1 base and 7 bases, with 14 bases remaining between them. The CDR3 loop is CASSLGSRGGQPQHF. The DNA of the CDR3 is TGTGCCAGCAGCTTAGGCTCGAGGGGAGGGCAGCCCCAGCATTTT.